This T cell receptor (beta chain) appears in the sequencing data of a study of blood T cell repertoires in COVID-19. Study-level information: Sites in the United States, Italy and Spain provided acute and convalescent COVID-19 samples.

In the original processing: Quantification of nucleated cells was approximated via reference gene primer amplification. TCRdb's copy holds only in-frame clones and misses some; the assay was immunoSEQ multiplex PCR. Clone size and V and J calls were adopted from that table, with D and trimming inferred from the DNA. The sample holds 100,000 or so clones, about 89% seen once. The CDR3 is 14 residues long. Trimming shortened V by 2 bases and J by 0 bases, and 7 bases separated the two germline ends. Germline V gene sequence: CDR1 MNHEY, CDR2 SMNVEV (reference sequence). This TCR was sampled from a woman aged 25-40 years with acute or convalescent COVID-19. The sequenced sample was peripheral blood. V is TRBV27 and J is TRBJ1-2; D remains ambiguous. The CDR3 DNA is TGTGCCAGCAGTTTAAAGACACCTAACTATGGCTACACCTTC. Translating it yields CASSLKTPNYGYTF.